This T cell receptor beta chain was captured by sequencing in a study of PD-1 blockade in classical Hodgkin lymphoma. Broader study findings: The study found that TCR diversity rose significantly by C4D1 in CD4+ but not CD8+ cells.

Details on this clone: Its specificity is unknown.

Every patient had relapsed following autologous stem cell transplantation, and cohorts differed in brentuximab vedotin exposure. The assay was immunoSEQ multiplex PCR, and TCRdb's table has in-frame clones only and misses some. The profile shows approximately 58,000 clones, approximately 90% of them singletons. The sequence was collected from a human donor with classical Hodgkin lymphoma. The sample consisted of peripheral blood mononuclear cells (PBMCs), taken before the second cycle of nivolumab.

The CDR3 DNA reads as TGTGCCAGCAGCCCTGGGACTAGCGGGAGGCCAAAGCACAATGAGCAGTTCTTC. Its protein product is CASSPGTSGRPKHNEQFF. This chain connects TRBV7-2 to TRBJ2-1; TRBD2 matches 15 bases. V shed 5 bases, J shed 5 bases, and the junction held 10 bases outside the gene matches. CDR1 and CDR2 (germline): SGHTA, FQGNSA. The CDR3 has 18 amino acids.